This T cell receptor beta chain was profiled in a study of immune evolution from preneoplasia to lung adenocarcinoma. TCRdb's copy holds only in-frame clones and misses some; the assay was immunoSEQ multiplex PCR. The table includes several thousand clones, about four fifths detected once. The CDR3 length is 15 residues. V lost 6 bases, J lost 5 bases, and 10 bases stayed unmatched. Germline V gene lookup returns CDR1 MNHEY and CDR2 SVGAGI. Sequenced: FFPE adjacent normal lung tissue. The receptor was isolated from a donor of 70 years or more with lung adenocarcinoma. The J gene is TRBJ1-2, the V gene TRBV6-5, with 9 bases that match TRBD1. This CDR3 is CASRSRTGAGYGYTF. Here the CDR3 DNA reads TGTGCCAGCAGATCCAGGACAGGGGCCGGGTATGGCTACACCTTC.